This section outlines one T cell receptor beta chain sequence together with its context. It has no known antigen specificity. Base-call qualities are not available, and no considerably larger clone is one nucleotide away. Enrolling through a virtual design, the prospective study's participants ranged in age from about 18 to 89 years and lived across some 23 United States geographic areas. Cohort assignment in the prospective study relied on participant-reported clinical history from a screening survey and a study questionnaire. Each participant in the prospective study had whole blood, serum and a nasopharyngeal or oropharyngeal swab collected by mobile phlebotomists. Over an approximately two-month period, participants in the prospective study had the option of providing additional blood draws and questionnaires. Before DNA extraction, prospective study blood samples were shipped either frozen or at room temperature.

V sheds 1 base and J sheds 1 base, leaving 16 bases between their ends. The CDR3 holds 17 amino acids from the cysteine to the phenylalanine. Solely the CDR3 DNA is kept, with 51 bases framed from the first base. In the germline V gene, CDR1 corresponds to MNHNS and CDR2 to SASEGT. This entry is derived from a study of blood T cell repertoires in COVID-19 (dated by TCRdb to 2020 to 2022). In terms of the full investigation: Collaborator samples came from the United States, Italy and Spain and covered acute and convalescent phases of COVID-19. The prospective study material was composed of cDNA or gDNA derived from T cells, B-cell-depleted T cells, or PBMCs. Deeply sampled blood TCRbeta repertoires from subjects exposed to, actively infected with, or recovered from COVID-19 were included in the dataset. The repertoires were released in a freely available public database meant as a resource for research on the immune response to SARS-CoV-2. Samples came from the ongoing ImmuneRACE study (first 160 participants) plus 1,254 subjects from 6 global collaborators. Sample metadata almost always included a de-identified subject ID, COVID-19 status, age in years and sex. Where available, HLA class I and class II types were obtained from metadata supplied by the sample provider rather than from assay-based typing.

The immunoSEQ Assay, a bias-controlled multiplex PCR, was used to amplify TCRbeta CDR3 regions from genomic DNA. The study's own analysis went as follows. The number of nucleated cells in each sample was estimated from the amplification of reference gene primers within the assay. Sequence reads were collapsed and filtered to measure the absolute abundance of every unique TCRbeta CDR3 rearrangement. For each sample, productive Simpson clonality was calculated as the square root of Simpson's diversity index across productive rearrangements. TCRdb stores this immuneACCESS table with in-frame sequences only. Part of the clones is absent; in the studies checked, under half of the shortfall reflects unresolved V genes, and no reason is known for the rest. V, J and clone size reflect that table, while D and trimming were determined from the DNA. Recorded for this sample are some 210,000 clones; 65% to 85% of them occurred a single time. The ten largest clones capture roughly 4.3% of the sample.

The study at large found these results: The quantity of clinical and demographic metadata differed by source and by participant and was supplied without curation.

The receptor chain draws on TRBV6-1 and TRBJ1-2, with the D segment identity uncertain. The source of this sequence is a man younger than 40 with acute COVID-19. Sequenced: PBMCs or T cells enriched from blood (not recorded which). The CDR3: CASSEGLTPKGNYGYTF. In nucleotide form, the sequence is TGTGCCAGCAGTGAAGGACTAACTCCCAAGGGTAACTATGGCTACACCTTC.